This T cell receptor (beta chain) was identified during a study of shared clonotypes between healthy human individuals. Across the whole study: The donor group consisted of two women and a few men, aged 18 to 49.

Points on this clone: What it binds is unknown.

Terminally differentiated effector memory CD45RA+ cells were excluded by CCR7 positive selection of CD45RO-negative cells. Overall study results and limits: About 5% was the fraction of naive CD4 clonotypes found shared across a few donors. Compared with clonotypes that all four donors shared, non-shared clonotypes had lower generation probabilities.

The CDR3 is made up of 15 amino acids. The repertoire was sequenced with immunoSEQ multiplex PCR; TCRdb's copy has only in-frame clones and lacks some. The sample records a few million clones, roughly 93% being singletons. The TCR was taken from a man aged 18 to 29 in good health. Some clones in this sample may be carry-over from other donors' samples. Input material: naive CD8+ T cells from PBMCs. The chain employs TRBV12-2 and TRBJ2-1; TRBD2 is the table's D call and was not checked against the DNA. TRBV12-2 is recorded as a pseudogene. Here the CDR3 DNA reads TGTGCGCCGCGGACTAGCCTCATTACCGGTGGTGAGCAGTTCTTC. It yields the protein CAPRTSLITGGEQFF.